This T cell receptor (beta chain) originates from a study of blood T cells in healthy people across ages. Study conclusions and caveats: It was held that diversity estimates obtained from one million T cells represented underestimates. While age rose, TCR beta diversity per million T cells dropped in a roughly linear way.

Alongside a J-beta primer mix, a sample-barcoded 5' primer served in a second PCR lasting roughly 6 to 11 cycles. TCRdb re-called the 5' RACE reads with MiXCR, one entry per CDR3 protein. Of 1.8 million or so distinct CDR3 sequences listed, around 42% were seen once; the top ten hold 20% to 25%. In this sample, this clonotype turned up a few times. The antigen is unknown. Donor samples were obtained from healthy Caucasian individuals from Russia, aged about 6 to 100. The germline V gene has CDR1 SGDLS and CDR2 YYNGEE. V was trimmed by 1 base and J by 4 bases, leaving 7 bases between them. The CDR3 is 13 amino acids.

V usage is TRBV9 and J usage is TRBJ2-3; D is undetermined. The sequenced material came from blood. This receptor was identified in a human donor in good health. This chain's CDR3 is CASSVSPSDTQYF. CDR3 bases: TGTGCCAGCAGCGTAAGTCCATCAGATACGCAGTATTTT.